The source of this T cell receptor beta chain is a study of cytomegalovirus exposure and HLA in healthy donors. Study-wide results and limits: The likely explanation for a cluster of highly shared sequence variants was sequencing artifact. According to the study, 150 to 200 TCR beta chains were cytomegalovirus-associated.

In the PCR, 60 Vbeta and 13 Jbeta primers were used. Sequenced by immunoSEQ multiplex PCR; TCRdb stores in-frame clones only, minus some. The profile covers fewer than 90,000 clones, with approximately 67% appearing a single time and 7.5% to 8% taken by the ten largest. Comment on this clone: The antigen is unknown.

Deletions cut 0 bases from V and 4 bases from J, with 16 bases between. There are 17 residues in the CDR3. Germline lookup yields CDR1 LGHNA and CDR2 YNFKEQ. The material sequenced was PBMCs. This receptor was identified in a man aged 35 to 55 in good health and CMV-seropositive. The rearrangement uses TRBV4-2 and TRBJ1-5; maybe TRBD1 (5 bases). Written as DNA, the CDR3 is TGTGCCAGCAGCCAAGATGGGGGGAGGTATTCAAATCAGCCCCAGCATTTT. It yields the protein CASSQDGGRYSNQPQHF.